These 3 T cell receptor beta chains were sequenced from one sample in a study of T cells in Graves' hyperthyroidism and ophthalmopathy. Amplification yielded TCR beta CDR3 regions, with RNA transcripts as the source. RT-PCR in the first round (using the HTBI primer set) targeted the TCR CDR3. TCRdb passed the multiplex PCR reads through MiXCR, listing each CDR3 protein once. The sample has 500,000 to 800,000 distinct CDR3 sequences, around 13% seen once. Material for sequencing was blood. These receptors were taken from a woman aged 45-60 years with Graves' ophthalmopathy.

This clonotype was recorded a few times. J is TRBJ1-6 and V is TRBV27, with TRBD1 matching over 8 bases. This CDR3 region has 14 residues. After removal of 6 bases from V and 7 bases from J, the junction contained 5 bases not matched to a gene. Germline CDR1 and CDR2: MNHEY and SMNVEV (reference sequence). CDR3 bases: TGTGCCAGCAGCACCGACAGGGGAAATTCACCCCTCCACTTT. Protein product: CASSTDRGNSPLHF.

This clonotype was observed a handful of times. The rearrangement links TRBV6-2 or TRBV6-3 to TRBJ2-3; D is uncertain. In germline, CDR1 is MNHEY, CDR2 SVGEGT. The CDR3 extends over 13 amino acids. Trimming took off 6 bases at V and 0 bases at J, with 7 bases between the two ends. The CDR3 coding sequence is TGTGCCAGCAGATCCGACAGCACAGATACGCAGTATTTT. This gives the protein CASRSDSTDTQYF.

This clonotype showed up just a few times. A clone one base away is much larger, so this may be a read error. The J gene is TRBJ2-3, the V gene TRBV9; 8 bases are shared with TRBD2. Germline V gene data show CDR1 as SGDLS and CDR2 as YYNGEE. Trimming at V came to 4 bases and at J to 3 bases, leaving 4 bases not matched to a gene. The CDR3 runs to 14 residues. CDR3 region: CASSIVAGTDTQYF. Here the CDR3 DNA reads TGTGCCAGCAGCATAGTAGCGGGAACAGATACGCAGTATTTT.